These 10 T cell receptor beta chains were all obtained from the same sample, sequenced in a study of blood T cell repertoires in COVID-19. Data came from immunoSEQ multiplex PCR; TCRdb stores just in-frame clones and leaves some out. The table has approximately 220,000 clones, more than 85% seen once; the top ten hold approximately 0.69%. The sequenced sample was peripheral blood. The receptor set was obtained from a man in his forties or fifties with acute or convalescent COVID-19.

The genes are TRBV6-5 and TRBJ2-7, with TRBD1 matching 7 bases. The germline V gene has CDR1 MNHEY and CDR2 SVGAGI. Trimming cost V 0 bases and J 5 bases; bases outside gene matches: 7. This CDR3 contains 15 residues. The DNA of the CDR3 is TGTGCCAGCAGTTACTCGAGAAAGGGGGCGAACGAGCAGTACTTC. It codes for CASSYSRKGANEQYF.

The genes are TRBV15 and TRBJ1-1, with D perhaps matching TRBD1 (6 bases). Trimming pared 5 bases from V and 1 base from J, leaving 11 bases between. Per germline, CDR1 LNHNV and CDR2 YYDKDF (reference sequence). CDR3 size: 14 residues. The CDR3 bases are TGTGCCACCAGCCCCACACAGGGGAACACTGAAGCTTTCTTT. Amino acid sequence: CATSPTQGNTEAFF. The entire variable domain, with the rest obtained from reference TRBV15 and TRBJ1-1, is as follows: DAMVIQNPRYQVTQFGKPVTLSCSQTLNHNVMYWYQQKSSQAPKLLFHYYDKDFNNEADTPDNFQSRRPNTSFCFLDIRSPGLGDTAMYLCATSPTQGNTEAFFGQGTRLTVV.

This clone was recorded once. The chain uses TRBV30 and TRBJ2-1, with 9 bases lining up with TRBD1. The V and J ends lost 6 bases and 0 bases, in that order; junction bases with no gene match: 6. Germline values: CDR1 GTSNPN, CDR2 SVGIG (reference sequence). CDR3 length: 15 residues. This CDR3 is CACGGDRDSYNEQFF. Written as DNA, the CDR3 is TGTGCCTGTGGGGGGGACAGGGACTCCTACAATGAGCAGTTCTTC.

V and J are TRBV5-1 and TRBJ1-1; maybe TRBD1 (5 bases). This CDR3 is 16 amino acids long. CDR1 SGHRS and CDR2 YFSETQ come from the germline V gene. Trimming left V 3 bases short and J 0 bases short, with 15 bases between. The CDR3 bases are TGCGCCAGCAGCTGGGTGGGCGCGGACATGAACACTGAAGCTTTCTTT. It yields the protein CASSWVGADMNTEAFF. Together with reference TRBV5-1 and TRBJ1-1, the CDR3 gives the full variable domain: KAGVTQTPRYLIKTRGQQVTLSCSPISGHRSVSWYQQTPGQGLQFLFEYFSETQRNKGNFPGRFSGRQFSNSRSEMNVSTLELGDSALYLCASSWVGADMNTEAFFGQGTRLTVV.

CDR3 sequence reads: CASSQGRIVNTEAFF. CDR3 nucleotide sequence: TGCGCCAGCAGCCAAGGAAGAATAGTGAACACTGAAGCTTTCTTT. The chain uses TRBV4-1 and TRBJ1-1, with D unclear. This CDR3 spans 15 amino acids. Germline lookup yields CDR1 MGHRA and CDR2 YSYEKL. V was trimmed by 1 base and J by 0 bases, leaving 9 bases between them.

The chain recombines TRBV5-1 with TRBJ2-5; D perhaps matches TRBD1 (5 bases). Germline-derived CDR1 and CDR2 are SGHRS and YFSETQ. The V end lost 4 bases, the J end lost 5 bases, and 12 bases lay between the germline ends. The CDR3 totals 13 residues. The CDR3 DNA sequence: TGCGCCAGCAGCGAAAGGGGTGCGGAGACCCAGTACTTC. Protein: CASSERGAETQYF.

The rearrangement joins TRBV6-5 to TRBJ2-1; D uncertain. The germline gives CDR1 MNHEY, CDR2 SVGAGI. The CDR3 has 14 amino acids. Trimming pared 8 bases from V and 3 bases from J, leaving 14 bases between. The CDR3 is CASAAPRVYNEQFF. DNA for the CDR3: TGTGCCAGCGCGGCTCCCCGAGTCTACAATGAGCAGTTCTTC.

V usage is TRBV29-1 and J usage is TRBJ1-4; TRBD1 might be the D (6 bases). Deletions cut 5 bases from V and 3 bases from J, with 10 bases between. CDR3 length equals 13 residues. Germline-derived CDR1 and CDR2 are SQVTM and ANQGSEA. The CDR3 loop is CSVLQGANEKLFF. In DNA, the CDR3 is TGCAGCGTTTTACAGGGTGCTAATGAAAAACTGTTTTTT.

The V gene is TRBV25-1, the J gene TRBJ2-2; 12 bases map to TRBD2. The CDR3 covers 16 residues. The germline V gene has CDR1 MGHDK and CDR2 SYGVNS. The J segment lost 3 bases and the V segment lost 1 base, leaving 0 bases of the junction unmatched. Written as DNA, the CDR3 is TGTGCCAGCAGTGAATGGACTAGCGGGGACACCGGGGAGCTGTTTTTT. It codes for CASSEWTSGDTGELFF.

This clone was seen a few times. The CDR3 loop is CAATGNIQYF. For the CDR3, the DNA is TGTGCCGCAACGGGAAACATTCAGTACTTC. The rearrangement links TRBV30 to TRBJ2-4; no firm D call. V shed 8 bases and J shed 6 bases, with 8 bases lying between them. The CDR3 totals 10 residues. Germline V gives CDR1 GTSNPN, CDR2 SVGIG (reference sequence).